This TCR beta chain was observed in a study of cytomegalovirus exposure and HLA in healthy donors. In regard to this clone: Its antigen is currently unknown.

Germline V CDR1 and CDR2: SGHTA, FQGNSA. Trimming took 1 base from V and 6 from J; bases not matched to a gene: 7. The CDR3 sequence is 15 residues long. Points from the study as a whole: That first-cohort TCR clusters tended to co-occur in the roughly 120 validation repertoires was found in a later analysis.

Using immunoSEQ multiplex PCR, the repertoire was profiled, and TCRdb retains in-frame clones only, with some absent. The repertoire holds tens of thousands of clones, roughly 95% seen once, with around 3.2% in the top ten. V and J are TRBV7-2 and TRBJ1-2; 8 nucleotides align to TRBD1. The sequence came from a young man in good health and CMV-seronegative. Sequencing was carried out using PBMCs. The CDR3 coding sequence is TGTGCCAGCAGCTTAGTTACAGGGGGGCAGCATGGCTACACCTTC. Translation gives CASSLVTGGQHGYTF.